The T cell receptor (beta chain) described here comes from a study of T cells in Graves' hyperthyroidism and ophthalmopathy. Amplification of TCR beta CDR3 regions used RNA as the template. A set of HTBI primers served as the primers for a first-round RT-PCR of the TCR CDR3. From the multiplex PCR reads, TCRdb called clonotypes with MiXCR, one entry per CDR3 protein. The sample shows 500,000 or so distinct CDR3 sequences, over 15% of them seen only once. This clonotype was detected only a few times. The CDR3 loop spans 15 amino acids. The ends were cut back, 0 bases at V and 3 bases at J, with 14 bases in the middle. Per germline, CDR1 SQVTM and CDR2 ANQGSEA. Not enrolled were patients with uncontrolled infection, other autoimmune disease, pregnancy or lactation.

The source of this sequence is a woman between 18 and 29 years old with Graves' ophthalmopathy. The rearrangement links TRBV29-1 to TRBJ1-2; unclear D gene. Sequencing used blood. CDR3 sequence (DNA): TGCAGCGTTGAAGATCGGCTATCGGGGTACTATGGCTACACCTTC. Translating it yields CSVEDRLSGYYGYTF.